The rows below give T cell receptor beta chains drawn from one sample of a study of cytomegalovirus exposure and HLA in healthy donors. Clones were read by immunoSEQ multiplex PCR, and TCRdb kept only the in-frame ones, dropping some. The table lists about 150,000 clones, over 75% of them singletons. Specimen: PBMCs. The receptors stem from a male donor in good health and CMV-seronegative. Each CDR3 is given with its conserved first and last residue. D genes are given only for firm matches. Size values are once, few and many counts, or a class for expanded clones, and some rows have none.

V: TRBV28
size: .
D: TRBD1
J: TRBJ1-2
CDR3: CASSPFGQGNGYTF
DNA: TGTGCCAGCAGCCCATTCGGACAGGGGAATGGCTACACCTTC

V: TRBV6-6
size: .
D: TRBD1
J: TRBJ1-2
CDR3: CASSYGRGLPVDTF
DNA: TGTGCCAGCAGTTACGGCAGGGGGCTCCCGGTCGACACCTTC

V: TRBV15
size: once
D: TRBD1
J: TRBJ2-5
CDR3: CATSSRDRVFVETQYF
DNA: TGTGCCACCAGCAGTCGGGACAGGGTGTTTGTAGAGACCCAGTACTTC

V: TRBV6-7
size: .
D: .
J: TRBJ2-5
CDR3: CASSHGPSVDETQYF
DNA: TGTGCCAGCAGCCACGGGCCTAGCGTCGACGAGACCCAGTACTTC

V: TRBV7-8
size: .
D: .
J: TRBJ2-1
CDR3: CASSTRPGKGAGEQFF
DNA: TGTGCCAGCAGTACCCGACCGGGAAAGGGAGCTGGGGAGCAGTTCTTC

V: TRBV5-6
size: .
D: TRBD1
J: TRBJ1-5
CDR3: CASSYRQGWIQPQHF
DNA: TGTGCCAGCAGCTACCGACAGGGCTGGATCCAGCCCCAGCATTTT

V: TRBV5-5
size: .
D: .
J: TRBJ2-7
CDR3: CASSSGSYEQYF
DNA: TGTGCCAGCAGCTCAGGGTCCTACGAGCAGTACTTC

V: TRBV7-2
size: .
D: .
J: TRBJ2-7
CDR3: CASSPRGGGPREQYF
DNA: TGTGCCAGCAGCCCGAGGGGTGGGGGCCCCCGGGAGCAGTACTTC

V: TRBV5-4
size: .
D: .
J: TRBJ2-1
CDR3: CASSLKGVNEQFF
DNA: TGTGCCAGCAGCTTGAAAGGGGTCAATGAGCAGTTCTTC

V: TRBV29-1
size: few
D: .
J: TRBJ2-2
CDR3: CSVARRGAGELFF
DNA: TGCAGCGTTGCTAGACGCGGGGCCGGGGAGCTGTTTTTT